The 20 T cell receptor beta chains below were found in one sample sequenced in a study of blood T cells in healthy people across ages (dated by TCRdb to the mid-2010s). The library was obtained by 5' RACE. Sequencer: Illumina HiSeq 2500. The second PCR ran for about 7 to 11 cycles and used a J-beta primer mix along with a sample-barcoded 5' primer. TCRdb took the public reads, trimmed them with fastp at Q25, ran MiXCR for clone calling and kept in-frame beta chains. Entries are consolidated by CDR3 protein sequence, retaining the most common genes and DNA. The sample table lists about 650,000 distinct CDR3 sequences, approximately 31% of them with a count of one. Approximately 15% of the sample is held by the ten biggest clonotypes. Sequencing was performed on blood. Every receptor here comes from a woman at least 80 years old in good health. Donor details come from another sample of the same person, matched by shared clones.

This clonotype is termed medium-sized. CDR3 sequence reads: CSTRTVDSYEQYF. The DNA for the CDR3 is TGCAGCACCCGGACAGTAGATTCGTACGAGCAGTACTTC. This chain joins TRBV29-1 and TRBJ2-7; TRBD1 might be the D (6 bases). The CDR3 is made up of 13 amino acids. V was cut by 8 bases and J by 4 bases, with 18 bases left in between. Germline CDR1 reads SQVTM; CDR2 reads ANQGSEA.

This clonotype was seen at least ten times. The genes are TRBV5-1 and TRBJ1-1; D remains ambiguous. V was cut by 2 bases and J by 0 bases, with 8 bases left in between. Per germline, CDR1 SGHRS and CDR2 YFSETQ. CDR3 length equals 14 residues. CDR3: CASSFGPLNTEAFF. DNA of the CDR3: TGCGCCAGCAGCTTCGGCCCGTTGAACACTGAAGCTTTCTTT.

This clonotype has ten or more counts. This chain uses TRBV9 with TRBJ1-2; TRBD1 is a possible D gene (5 bases). Germline values: CDR1 SGDLS, CDR2 YYNGEE. The CDR3 length is 14 residues. The V gene lost 1 base and the J gene lost 4 bases, with 11 bases spanning the gap. CDR3 loop: CASSVQGNLYGYTF. Here the CDR3 DNA reads TGTGCCAGCAGCGTACAGGGCAACCTCTATGGCTACACCTTC.

This clonotype has only one observation. The chain uses TRBV29-1 and TRBJ1-1, with a possible D match to TRBD1 (5 bases). Trimming pared 5 bases from V and 2 bases from J, leaving 12 bases between. The CDR3 is made up of 13 amino acids. The germline V gene encodes CDR1 SQVTM and CDR2 ANQGSEA. The CDR3, as DNA: TGCAGCGTTTCGCTAGGGACCAACACTGAAGCTTTCTTT. Amino acids: CSVSLGTNTEAFF. Full variable domain (rest looked up from reference TRBV29-1 and TRBJ1-1): SAVISQKPSRDICQRGTSLTIQCQVDSQVTMMFWYRQQPGQSLTLIATANQGSEATYESGFVIDKFPISRPNLTFSTLTVSNMSPEDSSIYLCSVSLGTNTEAFFGQGTRLTVV.

Comment on this clonotype: A much larger clone lies one base from this, so it may be a read error. This chain joins TRBV11-2 and TRBJ2-3; 9 bases are a match to TRBD2. The trim removed 4 bases at V and 3 bases at J, leaving 8 bases unmatched. Germline V CDR1 and CDR2: SGHAT, FQNNGV. The CDR3 is 16 amino acids. For the CDR3, the DNA is TGTGCCAGCAGCTCAGTAGGCGGGGGGGTGACAGATACGCAGTATTTT. Amino acid sequence: CASSSVGGGVTDTQYF.

The count of this clonotype is one. The J gene is TRBJ2-1, the V gene TRBV3-1; 7 nucleotides line up with TRBD2. The germline V gene encodes CDR1 LGHDT and CDR2 YNNKEL (reference sequence). J gave up 7 bases and V 7 bases, and 16 bases lay outside the gene matches. There are 16 residues in the CDR3. In DNA, the CDR3 is TGTGCCAGCACGCCCCGTGGGAGGGCCGGGAGGAATGAGCAGTTCTTC. Translating it yields CASTPRGRAGRNEQFF.

This clonotype was found many times. The chain links TRBV28 to TRBJ2-3, with a possible D match to TRBD2 (7 bases). Germline CDR1 and CDR2: MDHEN and SYDVKM. This CDR3 region has 15 residues. Trimming cost V 6 bases and J 2 bases, with 15 bases left between them. The CDR3 nucleotides read TGTGCCAGCAGCGGAGGGGGGGGCCTCACAGATACGCAGTATTTT. Protein sequence: CASSGGGGLTDTQYF.

This clonotype was seen repeatedly, ten times or more. V gene TRBV7-9 combines with J gene TRBJ2-2; D possibly corresponds to TRBD1 (6 bases). CDR1 and CDR2 (germline): SEHNR, FQNEAQ (reference sequence). V lost 5 bases and J lost 0, with 13 bases in between. The CDR3 spans 16 residues. This CDR3 is CASSTRDTSNTGELFF. The CDR3 nucleotides read TGTGCCAGCAGCACCCGGGACACGTCGAACACCGGGGAGCTGTTTTTT.

This clonotype showed up many times. The genes are TRBV3-1 and TRBJ2-1; TRBD2 matches at 8 bases. Unmatched junction bases numbered 4, after V lost 5 bases and J lost 7 bases. This CDR3 contains 13 residues. Looked up from germline, CDR1 is LGHDT and CDR2 is YNNKEL (reference sequence). Here the CDR3 reads CASSGLAGNEQFF. DNA of the CDR3: TGTGCCAGCAGCGGACTAGCAGGAAATGAGCAGTTCTTC.

This clonotype was counted many times. The chain carries TRBV2 and TRBJ2-4; the D gene is possibly TRBD1 (6 bases). Trimming cost V 3 bases and J 3 bases, with 12 bases left between them. Germline V gives CDR1 SNHLY, CDR2 FYNNEI. The CDR3 totals 15 residues. The CDR3 spells CASSDPRGDKNIQYF. CDR3 coding DNA: TGTGCCAGCAGTGACCCCAGGGGTGACAAAAACATTCAGTACTTC.

In its sample, this clonotype was seen many times. The chain combines TRBV9 with TRBJ1-4; 7 nucleotides align to TRBD1. The CDR3 contains 12 residues. Germline V gene data show CDR1 as SGDLS and CDR2 as YYNGEE. V shed 3 bases and J 8 bases; nucleotides not matched to a gene: 1. The CDR3 reads CASSATGEKLFF. The CDR3 coding sequence is TGTGCCAGCAGCGCGACAGGGGAAAAACTGTTTTTT.

CDR3 amino acids: CASSSLAGGTGEQFF. CDR3 nucleotides: TGTGCCAGCAGCTCCCTAGCGGGGGGGACGGGCGAGCAGTTCTTC. The rearrangement links TRBV7-2 to TRBJ2-1; TRBD2 matches at 12 bases. V lost 4 bases to trimming and J lost 10 bases; unmatched junction nucleotides: 8. Germline values: CDR1 SGHTA, CDR2 FQGNSA. The length of the CDR3 is 15 residues.

CDR3 sequence (DNA): TGTGCCTGGAGTGTACTAGCGGGGGGCCCCGGGGAGCTGTTTTTT. This encodes CAWSVLAGGPGELFF. The chain employs TRBV30 and TRBJ2-2, with 12 positions matching TRBD2. The CDR3 has 15 amino acids. Germline V gives CDR1 GTSNPN, CDR2 SVGIG (reference sequence). The V segment lost 0 bases and the J segment 6 bases; nucleotides outside the gene matches: 2.

Ten or more counts support this clonotype. The genes are TRBV21-1 and TRBJ2-3; the DNA was not used to check the table's D call, TRBD1. TRBV21-1 is recorded as a pseudogene. There are 15 residues in the CDR3. The CDR3 DNA sequence: TGTGCCAGCAGCAAGGGACAAACTAGCACAGATACGCAGTATTTT. It specifies CASSKGQTSTDTQYF.

This sequence joins TRBV29-1 and TRBJ2-5; 9 positions match TRBD1. V dropped 6 bases and J dropped 8; count of bases not matched to a gene: 1. CDR3 length: 10 residues. The germline V gene has CDR1 SQVTM and CDR2 ANQGSEA. The DNA for the CDR3 is TGCAGCGTGGGACAGGGAACCCAGTACTTC. Its translation is CSVGQGTQYF.

This clonotype was counted ten times or more. The V call is TRBV6-1, the J call TRBJ2-3; unclear D gene. CDR1 and CDR2 from the germline V gene are MNHNS and SASEGT. Deletions cut 6 bases from V and 4 bases from J, with 11 bases between. The CDR3 length is 13 residues. The CDR3 DNA follows: TGTGCCAGCAGCACCCTAGTGGCAGATACGCAGTATTTT. Its protein is CASSTLVADTQYF.

Worth noting for this clonotype: A much larger clone lies one base from this, so it may be a read error. This chain links TRBV5-5 with TRBJ1-2; no reliable D call. Germline lookup yields CDR1 SGHKS and CDR2 YYEKEE (reference sequence). This CDR3 is 15 amino acids long. V shed 0 bases and J shed 6 bases, with 15 bases lying between them. The CDR3, as DNA: TGTGCCAGCAGCTTGGAGGGCAGACCAAACCATGGCTACACCTTC. Translated, it gives CASSLEGRPNHGYTF.

This clonotype has only a few counts. The junction differs from germline at one of its ends, possibly a read error. The chain is built from TRBV5-1 and TRBJ2-7; 8 bases match TRBD1. Germline CDR1 is SGHRS and CDR2 is YFSETQ. The CDR3 is made up of 14 amino acids. The CDR3 sequence: CASSNPAGGYELYF. CDR3 in DNA: TGCGCCAGCAGCAATCCGGCAGGGGGCTACGAGCTGTACTTC.

The rearrangement joins TRBV7-2 to TRBJ2-3; D not certain. V lost 1 base and J 2 bases, leaving 7 bases between the germline ends. The V gene's germline CDR1 is SGHTA and CDR2 FQGNSA. The CDR3 runs to 14 residues. DNA of the CDR3: TGTGCCAGCAGCTTAGGACTTCTCACAGATACGCAGTATTTT. This gives the protein CASSLGLLTDTQYF.

This clonotype was counted ten times or more. With a much larger clone just one base away, this may be a read error. This chain joins TRBV5-1 and TRBJ2-5, with 15 bases fitting TRBD2. CDR1 is SGHRS, CDR2 YFSETQ, per germline. The CDR3 totals 16 residues. V lost 0 bases, J lost 11 bases, and 8 bases stayed unmatched. CDR3 in amino acids: CASSLAGLAGGNEQYF. The CDR3 DNA reads as TGCGCCAGCAGCTTGGCGGGACTAGCGGGGGGCAATGAGCAGTACTTC. The variable domain in full, with the rest retrieved from reference TRBV5-1 and TRBJ2-5, is KAGVTQTPRYLIKTRGQQVTLSCSPISGHRSVSWYQQTPGQGLQFLFEYFSETQRNKGNFPGRFSGRQFSNSRSEMNVSTLELGDSALYLCASSLAGLAGGNEQYFGPGTRLLVL.